A selection of T cell receptor beta chains follows, all from one sample in a study of control samples from healthy donors and cancer patients. Measured with immunoSEQ multiplex PCR; TCRdb has only the in-frame clones, and not every one. This table holds 75,000 to 95,000 clones, about 89% found once. The sample was PBMCs. The receptors here all came from a woman in her fifties or sixties with colorectal cancer. Each CDR3 is given with its conserved first and last residue. The D gene is left open where the match is weak. Clone size is given for some rows only: seen once, a few or many times, or a class if the clone is expanded.

v_call: TRBV7-2; j_call: TRBJ2-1; d_call: NA; clone_size: NA; cdr3_aa: CASGHVGVGGEQFF; cdr3_nt: TGTGCCAGCGGCCACGTGGGCGTAGGAGGCGAGCAGTTCTTC
v_call: TRBV10-2; j_call: TRBJ1-5; d_call: TRBD1; clone_size: few; cdr3_aa: CASRTGVGNQPQHF; cdr3_nt: TGCGCCAGCCGAACAGGGGTGGGCAATCAGCCCCAGCATTTT
v_call: TRBV20-1; j_call: TRBJ1-2; d_call: NA; clone_size: NA; cdr3_aa: CSARGTGRGTF; cdr3_nt: TGCAGTGCCCGGGGTACAGGGCGGGGCACCTTC
v_call: TRBV5-1; j_call: TRBJ1-3; d_call: NA; clone_size: NA; cdr3_aa: CASSLDAAGNTIYF; cdr3_nt: TGCGCCAGCAGCTTGGATGCTGCTGGAAACACCATATATTTT
v_call: TRBV28; j_call: TRBJ1-1; d_call: NA; clone_size: NA; cdr3_aa: CASSFGGRDTEAFF; cdr3_nt: TGTGCCAGCAGTTTTGGGGGGCGAGACACTGAAGCTTTCTTT
v_call: TRBV5-6; j_call: TRBJ1-6; d_call: TRBD1; clone_size: NA; cdr3_aa: CASSLSVRGKNSPLHF; cdr3_nt: TGTGCCAGCAGCTTGTCTGTCAGGGGGAAAAATTCACCCCTCCACTTT
v_call: TRBV7-9; j_call: TRBJ2-2; d_call: NA; clone_size: NA; cdr3_aa: CASSLARDWTGELFF; cdr3_nt: TGTGCCAGCAGCTTAGCGAGGGACTGGACCGGGGAGCTGTTTTTT
v_call: TRBV6-5; j_call: TRBJ1-1; d_call: TRBD1; clone_size: NA; cdr3_aa: CATGTGGLGDTEAFF; cdr3_nt: TGTGCCACCGGGACAGGGGGCTTGGGGGACACTGAAGCTTTCTTT
v_call: TRBV12-3/TRBV12-4; j_call: TRBJ2-5; d_call: NA; clone_size: NA; cdr3_aa: CASSLGEVETQYF; cdr3_nt: TGTGCCAGCAGTTTAGGGGAGGTTGAGACCCAGTACTTC
v_call: TRBV10-3; j_call: TRBJ2-2; d_call: NA; clone_size: NA; cdr3_aa: CAISQGGFGELFF; cdr3_nt: TGTGCCATCAGTCAGGGGGGGTTCGGGGAGCTGTTTTTT
v_call: TRBV30; j_call: TRBJ2-5; d_call: TRBD2; clone_size: NA; cdr3_aa: CAWTSGGATETQYF; cdr3_nt: TGTGCCTGGACTAGCGGGGGGGCCACTGAGACCCAGTACTTC
v_call: TRBV15; j_call: TRBJ1-4; d_call: NA; clone_size: NA; cdr3_aa: CASHRSKDEKLFF; cdr3_nt: TGTGCCTCGCACAGGAGCAAGGATGAAAAACTGTTTTTT
v_call: TRBV5-1; j_call: TRBJ1-4; d_call: NA; clone_size: NA; cdr3_aa: CASSLGFGIVDEKLFF; cdr3_nt: TGCGCCAGCAGCTTGGGCTTCGGGATTGTGGATGAAAAACTGTTTTTT
v_call: TRBV6-5; j_call: TRBJ1-2; d_call: NA; clone_size: NA; cdr3_aa: CASSYLRGANYGYTF; cdr3_nt: TGTGCCAGCAGTTACCTTAGAGGGGCTAACTATGGCTACACCTTC
v_call: TRBV6-5; j_call: TRBJ1-5; d_call: NA; clone_size: NA; cdr3_aa: CASSYQQNQPQHF; cdr3_nt: TGTGCCAGCAGTTACCAGCAGAATCAGCCCCAGCATTTT
v_call: TRBV6-2/TRBV6-3; j_call: TRBJ1-5; d_call: NA; clone_size: NA; cdr3_aa: CASSSAEPIQPQHF; cdr3_nt: TGTGCCAGCAGTTCGGCAGAGCCAATCCAGCCCCAGCATTTT
v_call: TRBV29-1; j_call: TRBJ1-6; d_call: TRBD1; clone_size: NA; cdr3_aa: CSAMDRTNSPLHF; cdr3_nt: TGCAGCGCCATGGACAGGACTAATTCACCCCTCCACTTT
v_call: TRBV6-5; j_call: TRBJ1-2; d_call: NA; clone_size: NA; cdr3_aa: CASRRLYGYTF; cdr3_nt: TGTGCCAGCCGGAGGTTATATGGCTACACCTTC
v_call: TRBV19; j_call: TRBJ2-1; d_call: NA; clone_size: NA; cdr3_aa: CASSIDRGEQFF; cdr3_nt: TGTGCCAGTAGTATCGATCGCGGTGAGCAGTTCTTC
v_call: TRBV19; j_call: TRBJ1-1; d_call: NA; clone_size: NA; cdr3_aa: CASTPGPLNTEAFF; cdr3_nt: TGTGCCAGCACACCGGGACCCCTGAACACTGAAGCTTTCTTT